Below are 17 T cell receptor beta chains sequenced from a single sample in a study of radiotherapy plus CTLA-4 blockade in lung cancer. Profiling relied on immunoSEQ multiplex PCR, and the TCRdb table lists in-frame clones only, not all of them. The sample lists 55,000 or so clones, roughly four fifths occurring once. The sequenced sample was peripheral blood, obtained from a patient treated with radiotherapy plus ipilimumab. The receptors were gathered from a human donor with non-small cell lung cancer whose response to radiotherapy plus ipilimumab could not be evaluated.

The J gene is TRBJ2-3, the V gene TRBV30, with D possibly TRBD2 on 6 matching bases. V lost 5 bases and J lost 3, with 21 bases in between. Germline CDR1 reads GTSNPN; CDR2 reads SVGIG (reference sequence). The CDR3 has 16 residues. CDR3 in DNA: TGTGCCTGGGGATTCGCTCCGGACTACCCGACAGATACGCAGTATTTT. Translating it yields CAWGFAPDYPTDTQYF. Complete variable domain (other parts from reference TRBV30 and TRBJ2-3): SQTIHQWPATLVQPVGSPLSLECTVEGTSNPNLYWYRQAAGRGLQLLFYSVGIGQISSEVPQNLSASRPQDRQFILSSKKLLLSDSGFYLCAWGFAPDYPTDTQYFGPGTRLTVL.

The rearrangement joins TRBV4-1 to TRBJ2-2, with D perhaps matching TRBD2 (5 bases). V shed 4 bases and J shed 0 bases, with 6 bases lying between them. Germline CDR1 reads MGHRA; CDR2 reads YSYEKL. This CDR3 has 14 residues. In nucleotides, the CDR3 is TGCGCCAGCAGCCCGGGGACGAACACCGGGGAGCTGTTTTTT. It codes for CASSPGTNTGELFF.

This chain uses TRBV5-1 with TRBJ2-3; D may be TRBD1 (6 bases). V dropped 4 bases and J dropped 2 bases, with 17 bases sitting between them. Germline V lookup: CDR1 SGHRS, CDR2 YFSETQ. The CDR3 is 16 amino acids. CDR3: CASSVNRDGNTDTQYF. The CDR3 coding sequence is TGCGCCAGCAGCGTTAACAGGGATGGAAACACAGATACGCAGTATTTT.

The rearrangement links TRBV7-2 to TRBJ2-7, with 14 bases that match TRBD2. Germline V gene lookup returns CDR1 SGHTA and CDR2 FQGNSA. Germline trimming cut 1 base from V and 4 bases from J; bases unmatched to any gene: 3. The CDR3 is 16 amino acids. The CDR3, as DNA: TGTGCCAGCAGCTTAGGGACTAGCGGGAGGTTTTACGAGCAGTACTTC. It specifies CASSLGTSGRFYEQYF.

The chain recombines TRBV5-1 with TRBJ1-2, with 7 positions matching TRBD1. After removal of 0 bases from V and 1 base from J, the junction contained 6 bases not matched to a gene. Germline CDR1 SGHRS, CDR2 YFSETQ. The CDR3 is made up of 16 amino acids. In DNA form, the CDR3 reads TGCGCCAGCAGCTTGGCGCCAGGGGGAGTTAACTATGGCTACACCTTC. Translated, it gives CASSLAPGGVNYGYTF.

Only a few counts were recorded for this clone. The gene calls are TRBV11-2 and TRBJ2-3, with D possibly being TRBD1 (7 bases). CDR3 length: 16 residues. Germline V gene data show CDR1 as SGHAT and CDR2 as FQNNGV. V lost 1 base and J lost 3, with 14 bases in between. Here the CDR3 DNA reads TGTGCCAGCAGCTTAGCGCCCAGGGGGAGGACAGATACGCAGTATTTT. Translating it yields CASSLAPRGRTDTQYF.

This chain uses TRBV9 with TRBJ2-1, with TRBD2 matching 13 bases. Trimming cost V 4 bases and J 7 bases; bases outside gene matches: 8. Germline values: CDR1 SGDLS, CDR2 YYNGEE. The CDR3 consists of 16 residues. This chain's CDR3 is CASSPTGLAGRNEQFF. CDR3 coding DNA: TGTGCCAGCAGCCCCACGGGACTAGCGGGAAGGAATGAGCAGTTCTTC.

The V call is TRBV18, the J call TRBJ1-6; no firm D call. The germline V and J ends were trimmed by 2 bases and 9 bases, with 11 bases remaining between them. The CDR3 contains 14 residues. Germline assignment: CDR1 KGHSH and CDR2 LQKENI. Here the CDR3 DNA reads TGTGCCAGCTCACCATCCCCCCCCTCTTCACCCCTCCACTTT. Encoded protein: CASSPSPPSSPLHF.

The V and J genes are TRBV11-2 and TRBJ2-2; perhaps TRBD2 as D (5 bases). V was clipped by 2 bases and J by 6 bases, with 7 bases between them. Germline V gene lookup returns CDR1 SGHAT and CDR2 FQNNGV. This CDR3 has 13 amino acids. The CDR3 bases are TGTGCCAGCAGCTTAACTAGTGCCGGGGAGCTGTTTTTT. Its protein is CASSLTSAGELFF.

The V call is TRBV28, the J call TRBJ1-1; D is possibly TRBD1 (5 bases). The CDR3 loop spans 15 amino acids. V lost 6 bases, J lost 3 bases, and 17 bases lay in between. Germline lookup yields CDR1 MDHEN and CDR2 SYDVKM. CDR3 sequence: CASSQRAGGDTEAFF. The CDR3 DNA reads as TGTGCCAGCAGCCAACGGGCCGGGGGAGACACTGAAGCTTTCTTT.

V gene TRBV7-8 combines with J gene TRBJ2-1; 13 bases are shared with TRBD2. The germline V gene encodes CDR1 SGHVS and CDR2 FQNEAQ. J lost 8 bases, V lost 3 bases, and 4 bases had no gene match. The CDR3 is 15 residues long. CDR3 nucleotide sequence: TGTGCCAGCAGCTTTCGACTAGCGGGGGGACATGAGCAGTTCTTC. This translates into CASSFRLAGGHEQFF.

The V gene is TRBV28, the J gene TRBJ2-3, with TRBD1 matching 8 bases. Germline V lookup: CDR1 MDHEN, CDR2 SYDVKM. Losses at the gene ends were 6 bases for V and 3 bases for J; bases not matched to a gene: 5. This CDR3 region has 14 residues. In DNA, the CDR3 is TGTGCCAGCAGACAGGGGGTGTATACAGATACGCAGTATTTT. Residues: CASRQGVYTDTQYF. The full variable domain, its missing parts supplied by reference TRBV28 and TRBJ2-3, is DVKVTQSSRYLVKRTGEKVFLECVQDMDHENMFWYRQDPGLGLRLIYFSYDVKMKEKGDIPEGYSVSREKKERFSLILESASTNQTSMYLCASRQGVYTDTQYFGPGTRLTVL.

The genes are TRBV10-2 and TRBJ1-5, with 7 bases aligning to TRBD1. Germline V gene data show CDR1 as WSHSY and CDR2 as SAAADI. V lost 6 bases to trimming and J lost 4 bases; unmatched junction nucleotides: 0. The CDR3 length is 12 residues. The CDR3 DNA reads TGCGCCAGCAGGACAGGGAATCAGCCCCAGCATTTT. This codes for CASRTGNQPQHF.

This clone was detected a few times. The chain uses TRBV7-2 and TRBJ2-5; 8 nucleotides align to TRBD1. The CDR3 runs to 16 residues. V was clipped by 6 bases and J by 0 bases; unmatched bases: 9. CDR1 and CDR2 (germline): SGHTA, FQGNSA. For the CDR3, the DNA is TGTGCCAGCAGACCGACAGGGGTCGGGTACCAAGAGACCCAGTACTTC. Its translation is CASRPTGVGYQETQYF. Complete variable domain (other parts from reference TRBV7-2 and TRBJ2-5): GAGVSQSPSNKVTEKGKDVELRCDPISGHTALYWYRQSLGQGLEFLIYFQGNSAPDKSGLPSDRFSAERTGGSVSTLTIQRTQQEDSAVYLCASRPTGVGYQETQYFGPGTRLLVL.

This chain uses TRBV7-9 with TRBJ2-1, with 11 bases matching TRBD1. The J segment lost 8 bases and the V segment lost 4 bases, leaving 10 bases of the junction unmatched. CDR1 and CDR2 from the germline V gene are SEHNR and FQNEAQ (reference sequence). CDR3 size: 16 residues. The CDR3 loop reads CASSYIPGQGGDEQFF. CDR3 nucleotide sequence: TGTGCCAGCAGCTACATTCCGGGACAGGGGGGGGATGAGCAGTTCTTC.

The chain uses TRBV14 and TRBJ2-7; D may be TRBD2 (5 bases). Germline CDR1 SGHDN, CDR2 FVKESK. The CDR3 sequence is 14 residues long. Trimming stripped 1 base from V and 2 bases from J, with 9 bases between. This CDR3 is CASSQAEGTYEQYF. CDR3 sequence (DNA): TGTGCCAGCAGCCAAGCAGAGGGTACCTACGAGCAGTACTTC.

This chain connects TRBV6-5 to TRBJ1-1, with D tentatively TRBD1 (6 bases). Deletions cut 5 bases from V and 0 bases from J, with 13 bases between. Germline values: CDR1 MNHEY, CDR2 SVGAGI. This CDR3 region has 15 residues. CDR3 loop: CASSPSTGMNTEAFF. The CDR3 region has the DNA TGTGCCAGCAGTCCTTCGACAGGAATGAACACTGAAGCTTTCTTT.